One sample yielded the 19 T cell receptor beta chains listed below, sequenced in a study of CD8+ T cells in alopecia areata. Treatment denoted: oral pan-JAK inhibitor, 5-10 mg twice daily. cDNA prepared by RNA extraction and subsequent reverse transcription served as the template for sequencing. Profiled with immunoSEQ multiplex PCR; TCRdb holds only in-frame clones, not every one. Found here are 100,000 to 130,000 clones, 84% of them singletons; the top ten hold over 20%. Specimen: CD8+ T cells sorted from blood, collected at week 24, from a patient treated with tofacitinib. The receptors were sampled from a human donor with alopecia areata.

The chain is built from TRBV5-4 and TRBJ2-1; 8 nucleotides line up with TRBD1. After removal of 3 bases from V and 0 bases from J, the junction contained 5 bases not matched to a gene. The CDR3 consists of 16 residues. Germline lookup yields CDR1 SGHNT and CDR2 YYREEE (reference sequence). CDR3 residues: CASSYAGGFSYNEQFF. The CDR3 DNA reads TGTGCCAGCAGCTATGCAGGGGGCTTCTCCTACAATGAGCAGTTCTTC.

This chain connects TRBV5-4 to TRBJ2-7; D unresolved. From germline, CDR1 is SGHNT and CDR2 YYREEE (reference sequence). The germline V and J ends were trimmed by 0 bases and 2 bases, with 6 bases remaining between them. The CDR3 totals 13 residues. The CDR3: CASSLDVTYEQYF. DNA for the CDR3: TGTGCCAGCAGCTTGGACGTAACCTACGAGCAGTACTTC.

V is TRBV14 and J is TRBJ2-2, with D perhaps TRBD2 (6 bases). Germline V CDR1 and CDR2: SGHDN, FVKESK. The CDR3 loop spans 17 amino acids. Trimming removed 0 bases at V and 0 bases at J, with 11 bases between. In DNA form, the CDR3 reads TGTGCCAGCAGCCAAGATTGGCGGGGCTCGAACACCGGGGAGCTGTTTTTT. It translates to CASSQDWRGSNTGELFF.

J is TRBJ2-1 and V is TRBV29-1, with 9 bases that match TRBD2. This CDR3 region has 13 residues. CDR1 and CDR2 (germline): SQVTM, ANQGSEA. V shed 5 bases and J 5 bases; nucleotides not matched to a gene: 4. The CDR3 here is CSVRTSVDNEQFF. The DNA for the CDR3 is TGCAGCGTTCGGACTAGCGTAGACAATGAGCAGTTCTTC.

This clone was recorded once. The J gene is TRBJ1-5, the V gene TRBV19, with a weak D call TRBD1 (6 bases). The CDR3 runs to 15 residues. The germline V and J ends were trimmed by 1 base and 2 bases, with 9 bases remaining between them. In germline, CDR1 is LNHDA, CDR2 SQIVND (reference sequence). Here the CDR3 reads CASSIAGAGNQPQHF. The CDR3 DNA sequence: TGTGCCAGTAGTATAGCAGGGGCGGGCAATCAGCCCCAGCATTTT.

V usage is TRBV6-5 and J usage is TRBJ2-6; D call uncertain. Germline CDR1 and CDR2: MNHEY and SVGAGI. The CDR3 length is 12 residues. The V end was cut by 6 bases, the J end by 1 base, with 1 base between. In DNA form, the CDR3 reads TGTGCCAGCAGGTCTGGGGCCAACGTCCTGACTTTC. Protein product: CASRSGANVLTF.

Comment on this clone: One end of the junction varies from germline; a read error may be responsible. V and J are TRBV9 and TRBJ2-3, with TRBD2 matching over 7 bases. The CDR3 covers 17 residues. The germline gives CDR1 SGDLS, CDR2 YYNGEE. The CDR3, as DNA: TGTGCCAGCAGTGTAGCATTAGCGGGTCGTAGCACAGATACGCAGTATTTT. Translating it yields CASSVALAGRSTDTQYF.

This clone has just a few counts. This chain links TRBV29-1 with TRBJ1-5; D gene unclear. V lost 5 bases and J lost 6, with 11 bases in between. This CDR3 region has 12 residues. The germline V gene encodes CDR1 SQVTM and CDR2 ANQGSEA. The CDR3 coding sequence is TGCAGCGTTTACTACCTCCCTCAGCCCCAGCATTTT. This gives the protein CSVYYLPQPQHF.

CDR3 nucleotides: TGTGCCATCAGTGACGGTTCGGCAGATACGCAGTATTTT. Translated: CAISDGSADTQYF. This chain links TRBV10-3 with TRBJ2-3; D not resolved. The CDR3 runs to 13 residues. Germline V gene sequence: CDR1 ENHRY, CDR2 SYGVKD. Trimming removed 3 bases from V and 4 bases from J, with 8 bases in between.

V and J are TRBV7-6 and TRBJ2-1; the match to TRBD2 covers 12 bases. The length of the CDR3 is 19 residues. V shed 4 bases and J 0 bases; nucleotides not matched to a gene: 10. Germline V gene sequence: CDR1 SGHVS, CDR2 FNYEAQ. CDR3 loop: CASSSVLAGGTRSYNEQFF. The CDR3, as DNA: TGTGCCAGCAGCTCCGTACTAGCGGGGGGCACCCGCTCCTACAATGAGCAGTTCTTC.

The rearrangement joins TRBV7-9 to TRBJ2-5, with a tentative D call TRBD2 (6 bases). Looked up from germline, CDR1 is SEHNR and CDR2 is FQNEAQ (reference sequence). Trimming took 5 bases from V and 7 from J, leaving 20 bases between them. The CDR3 runs to 15 residues. The CDR3 DNA sequence: TGTGCCAGCAGCCCGCGGGACGGACCCGGGCGGACCCAGTACTTC. This sequence encodes CASSPRDGPGRTQYF.

This clone was observed a few times. This chain uses TRBV4-2 with TRBJ2-1, with 11 bases identical to TRBD2. The germline gives CDR1 LGHNA, CDR2 YNFKEQ. The CDR3 length is 17 residues. With 0 bases clipped from V and 4 bases from J, the junction kept 5 bases outside the gene matches. CDR3 DNA: TGTGCCAGCAGCCAAGATTGGCTAGCGGGGGGTTACAATGAGCAGTTCTTC. This codes for CASSQDWLAGGYNEQFF.

For the CDR3, the DNA is TGTGCCAGCAGCATACCATCGGGACGGAACTATGGCTACACCTTC. Translation gives CASSIPSGRNYGYTF. The chain uses TRBV7-9 and TRBJ1-2, with a tentative D call TRBD1 (5 bases). Germline CDR1 and CDR2: SEHNR and FQNEAQ (reference sequence). The CDR3 has 15 residues. V lost 5 bases to trimming and J lost 2 bases, with 15 bases between them.

The chain has TRBV5-4 and TRBJ2-1, with D tentatively TRBD1 or TRBD2 (6 bases each). Germline loops: CDR1 SGHNT, CDR2 YYREEE (reference sequence). V lost 3 bases to trimming and J lost 5 bases, with 9 bases between them. There are 13 residues in the CDR3. The CDR3 is CASSWGAHNEQFF. The CDR3 DNA reads TGTGCCAGCAGCTGGGGGGCCCACAATGAGCAGTTCTTC.

This chain joins TRBV7-9 and TRBJ2-2; TRBD2 is a possible D gene (5 bases). This CDR3 is 16 amino acids long. V was shortened by 5 bases and J by 1 base, with 14 bases between the two germline ends. The germline V gene encodes CDR1 SEHNR and CDR2 FQNEAQ (reference sequence). The CDR3 protein is CASSPKGRENTGELFF. The CDR3 coding sequence is TGTGCCAGCAGCCCGAAAGGACGGGAGAACACCGGGGAGCTGTTTTTT. Full variable domain (outside the CDR3, taken from reference TRBV7-9 and TRBJ2-2): DTGVSQNPRHKITKRGQNVTFRCDPISEHNRLYWYRQTLGQGPEFLTYFQNEAQLEKSRLLSDRFSAERPKGSFSTLEIQRTEQGDSAMYLCASSPKGRENTGELFFGEGSRLTVL.

The chain carries TRBV27 and TRBJ2-7, with D perhaps matching TRBD2 (6 bases). The CDR3 sequence is 15 residues long. Per the germline V gene, CDR1 is MNHEY and CDR2 is SMNVEV (reference sequence). V was pared by 5 bases and J by 3 bases, with 17 bases between. The CDR3 nucleotides read TGTGCCAGCAGTCCCACAGGCGGGGAGCGCTACGAGCAGTACTTC. This encodes CASSPTGGERYEQYF.

The gene calls are TRBV6-4 and TRBJ2-3, with a weak D call TRBD2 (5 bases). Germline lookup yields CDR1 MRHNA and CDR2 SNTAGT. The V and J ends lost 3 bases and 0 bases respectively, with 13 bases between them. CDR3 length: 16 residues. The CDR3 region is CASSESGTSSTDTQYF. The CDR3 DNA reads TGTGCCAGCAGTGAATCGGGAACATCGAGCACAGATACGCAGTATTTT.

This chain links TRBV2 with TRBJ1-3, with a weak D call TRBD1 (5 bases). The CDR3 is 18 residues long. V was trimmed by 3 bases and J by 0 bases, leaving 18 bases between them. Germline V gene data show CDR1 as SNHLY and CDR2 as FYNNEI. The CDR3 DNA sequence: TGTGCCAGCAGTGAGAGGGGAAGTGAAGGTCGCTCTGGAAACACCATATATTTT. This encodes CASSERGSEGRSGNTIYF.

The gene calls are TRBV7-8 and TRBJ2-2; D might be TRBD1 (6 bases). V lost 1 base to trimming and J lost 0 bases, with 6 bases between them. Germline-derived CDR1 and CDR2 are SGHVS and FQNEAQ. The CDR3 extends over 15 amino acids. The DNA of the CDR3 is TGTGCCAGCAGCTTAGGACAGGCGAACACCGGGGAGCTGTTTTTT. Translating it yields CASSLGQANTGELFF.